The 4 T cell receptor beta chains below come from one sample, sequenced in a study of T cell responses to AZD1222 COVID-19 vaccine. TCRdb keeps only in-frame clones here, not all; method: immunoSEQ multiplex PCR. Of about 180,000 clones listed, approximately 92% were seen once; the top ten hold approximately 0.98%. The sequencing used peripheral blood, collected 28 days after the second dose of the MenACWY control vaccine. All receptors come from an adult who received the MenACWY meningococcal vaccine as a control.

V and J are TRBV28 and TRBJ1-3; TRBD1 might be the D (5 bases). Germline CDR1 is MDHEN and CDR2 is SYDVKM. The CDR3 totals 15 residues. V dropped 5 bases and J dropped 0 bases, with 11 bases sitting between them. CDR3 sequence: CASSLGRASGNTIYF. CDR3 sequence (DNA): TGTGCCAGCAGTCTCGGCAGGGCCTCTGGAAACACCATATATTTT.

CDR3 nucleotides: TGTGCCAGCACCGAGACGTCTTCTGGAAACACCATATATTTT. This gives the protein CASTETSSGNTIYF. This chain connects TRBV9 to TRBJ1-3; no clear D gene. V was cut by 6 bases and J by 1 base, with 11 bases left in between. Looked up from germline, CDR1 is SGDLS and CDR2 is YYNGEE. The CDR3 contains 14 residues.

The chain is built from TRBV19 and TRBJ2-4; D may be TRBD2 (5 bases). Germline assignment: CDR1 LNHDA and CDR2 SQIVND (reference sequence). Trimming removed 3 bases at V and 5 bases at J, with 17 bases between. CDR3 length equals 16 residues. The CDR3 loop is CASSMGLWETQNIQYF. In DNA, the CDR3 is TGTGCCAGTAGTATGGGGTTGTGGGAGACCCAAAACATTCAGTACTTC.

CDR3: CASSHPIPPTSGGDSGANVLTF. The CDR3 DNA reads TGCGCCAGCAGCCATCCAATACCCCCGACTAGCGGGGGTGACTCTGGGGCCAACGTCCTGACTTTC. The rearrangement uses TRBV4-1 and TRBJ2-6; the match to TRBD2 covers 12 bases. The CDR3 consists of 22 residues. J gave up 0 bases and V 3 bases, and 15 bases lay outside the gene matches. The germline gives CDR1 MGHRA, CDR2 YSYEKL.